The rows below give T cell receptor beta chains drawn from one sample of a study of T cell responses to AZD1222 COVID-19 vaccine. TCRdb's copy holds only in-frame clones and misses some; the assay was immunoSEQ multiplex PCR. The sample contains 130,000 to 150,000 clones, 91% of which appear only once. This material consisted of peripheral blood, taken on day 0 of AZD1222 vaccination. These receptors were taken from an adult in good health. Each CDR3 is given without its conserved first and last residue. Size is stated for part of the rows, as once, few or many counts, or as a class when the clone is expanded.

cdr3_aa	v_call	clone_size	j_call
ASTKGYSNQPQH	TRBV6-1	.	TRBJ1-5
ATSELGQGTTGELF	TRBV24-1	.	TRBJ2-2
ASTAQGYEQY	TRBV2	.	TRBJ2-7
AWGYRTGNQPQH	TRBV30	.	TRBJ1-5
ASGLRQNTEAF	TRBV12-5	.	TRBJ1-1
ASSRVWVFETQY	TRBV7-9	.	TRBJ2-5
ASSEQGFQGYT	TRBV2	.	TRBJ1-2
ASSSRLSSYNEQF	TRBV6-5	.	TRBJ2-1
ASSAPSNQPQH	TRBV2	.	TRBJ1-5
SASRGQNGYT	TRBV29-1	.	TRBJ1-2
ASSPGTFYPPLH	TRBV3-1/TRBV3-2	.	TRBJ1-6
ASSLEQRTEAF	TRBV28	.	TRBJ1-1
ASRLGLAGPNTGELF	TRBV19	few	TRBJ2-2
ASSLIGLPNTGELF	TRBV7-3	.	TRBJ2-2
ASSGEPYGLMEQY	TRBV6-2/TRBV6-3	.	TRBJ2-7
ASSVSTGGITDTQY	TRBV27	.	TRBJ2-3
ASSNIRNQPQH	TRBV2	.	TRBJ1-5
ASSGAVGQRLGTEAF	TRBV28	.	TRBJ1-1
ASSQGALSWGYT	TRBV4-2	.	TRBJ1-2
ASSLGADNEQF	TRBV7-3	.	TRBJ2-1
ASSPQGRNEKLF	TRBV2	.	TRBJ1-4
ASSLAGLAGGGEQF	TRBV5-1	.	TRBJ2-1
ASSSLSSSYNEQF	TRBV19	.	TRBJ2-1
ASSPTSGEWNEQY	TRBV19	.	TRBJ2-7
ASSQGGLAVYEQY	TRBV4-1	.	TRBJ2-7
ASSATGDYNEQF	TRBV6-4	once	TRBJ2-1
ASGLGQSNYGYT	TRBV12-5	.	TRBJ1-2
ASRAANEQF	TRBV2	.	TRBJ2-1
ASRQGKTGELF	TRBV9	.	TRBJ2-2
ASSVVPGEAEQF	TRBV9	.	TRBJ2-1
ASRHPNTEAF	TRBV6-5	once	TRBJ1-1
ASSVDPHKGKLF	TRBV9	.	TRBJ1-4
ASMDPGSNQPQH	TRBV2	.	TRBJ1-5
ASRGQYSNQPQH	TRBV6-6	.	TRBJ1-5
ASSLVSGDTEAF	TRBV5-1	once	TRBJ1-1
ASEQGANNEQF	TRBV2	.	TRBJ2-1
ASRRGLEQPQH	TRBV2	.	TRBJ1-5
ATSKFSYNSPLH	TRBV15	.	TRBJ1-6
ASSNYLDSLNTEAF	TRBV28	.	TRBJ1-1
ASSKSRYNEQF	TRBV2	.	TRBJ2-1
ASSLGIAGVKETQY	TRBV7-6	.	TRBJ2-5
AISDNRGTLH	TRBV10-3	.	TRBJ1-6
ATKIQPSSTDTQY	TRBV19	.	TRBJ2-3
ASSLMGQISPLH	TRBV7-8	.	TRBJ1-6
AWSRQGRIT	TRBV30	.	TRBJ1-2
ASSTGTPYQPQH	TRBV5-8	.	TRBJ1-5
ASSLGPTGAETQY	TRBV5-1	.	TRBJ2-5
ASSHPRAPGTIY	TRBV4-1	.	TRBJ1-3